Below, one T cell receptor beta chain is given with its context. The antigen remains undetermined. The sample comes from a study of long-term antiretroviral therapy in people with HIV. Whole-study results and caveats: Despite increasing after ART, diversity remained lower than that of transplant donor controls. Dominance of pre-ART expanded clones persisted, fluctuating and often declining after ART.

CDR1 is MGHRA and CDR2 is YSYEKL in the germline V gene. CDR3 length: 14 residues. V shed 3 bases, J shed 4 bases, and the junction held 2 bases outside the gene matches. They ran version v3.0 of the immunoSEQ assay at survey level. Clones were read by immunoSEQ multiplex PCR, and TCRdb kept only the in-frame ones, dropping some. The repertoire has tens of thousands of clones, roughly 80% of them found once; the top ten carry 13%. The source of this sequence is a man between 18 and 29 years old with HIV. This specimen consisted of unsorted PBMCs, obtained 0.3 years after starting antiretroviral therapy. The gene calls are TRBV4-1 and TRBJ2-4; 8 nucleotides line up with TRBD2. The CDR3 sequence is CASSHSGGKNIQYF. The CDR3 DNA reads TGCGCCAGCAGCCACAGCGGGGGAAAAAACATTCAGTACTTC.